This T cell receptor (beta chain) was recovered during a study of blood T cell repertoires in COVID-19. Overall study: The cDNA or gDNA used as material had been derived from T cells, B-cell-depleted T cells, or PBMCs.

Per the original methods: Amplification of reference gene primers was used by the study to estimate nucleated cell counts. Using immunoSEQ multiplex PCR, the repertoire was profiled, and TCRdb retains in-frame clones only, with some absent. D and trimming come from the DNA, and the V and J calls and clone size come from that table. The sample consists of just over 95,000 clones, around 76% of them appearing once. The V and J ends lost 0 bases and 7 bases respectively, with 19 bases between them. The CDR3 spans 17 residues. Germline assignment: CDR1 LNHNV and CDR2 YYDKDF (reference sequence). Sequencing was performed on peripheral blood. V is TRBV15 and J is TRBJ2-4; perhaps TRBD1 as D (5 bases). This receptor was obtained from a man at least 80 years old with acute or convalescent COVID-19. CDR3 nucleotide sequence: TGTGCCACCAGCAGAGATCAACAGGCCAAGGGTCAGAACATTCAGTACTTC. Amino acid sequence: CATSRDQQAKGQNIQYF.